Listed below are T cell receptor beta chains from one sample, sequenced in a study of beta chain features in type 1 diabetes. Here immunoSEQ multiplex PCR was the method, and the copy in TCRdb shows in-frame clones only, minus some. The sample has about 120,000 clones, around 15% seen once; the top ten hold about 2.5%. The material sequenced was central memory CD4+ T cells from blood. The receptors stem from a man aged 25-40 years with type 1 diabetes. CDR3s include the opening cysteine and the closing phenylalanine or tryptophan. The D gene is left open where the match is weak. Clone size is stated in some rows and not others, as once, few, many or a class when expanded.

j_call	clone_size	d_call	v_call	cdr3_aa	cdr3_nt
TRBJ2-1	few	.	TRBV6-5	CASSYATGKQFF	TGTGCCAGCAGTTACGCGACGGGGAAGCAGTTCTTC
TRBJ1-3	.	.	TRBV30	CAWSVGGNTIYF	TGTGCCTGGAGTGTAGGCGGAAACACCATATATTTT
TRBJ1-2	.	.	TRBV25-1	CASSEPDSAAGYTF	TGTGCCAGCAGTGAACCTGACAGCGCGGCTGGCTACACCTTC
TRBJ1-6	few	.	TRBV6-1	CAILTGYSYNSPLHF	TGTGCCATCCTAACAGGGTACTCCTATAATTCACCCCTCCACTTT
TRBJ2-3	few	TRBD1	TRBV7-2	CASSLYHRGYSTDTQYF	TGTGCCAGCAGCCTATACCACAGGGGGTATAGCACAGATACGCAGTATTTT
TRBJ1-2	.	.	TRBV19	CASSPINYGYTF	TGTGCCAGTAGTCCCATTAACTATGGCTACACCTTC
TRBJ2-5	few	.	TRBV5-5	CASSLALGGETQYF	TGTGCCAGCAGCTTGGCCCTAGGCGGAGAGACCCAGTACTTC
TRBJ1-2	few	.	TRBV4-1	CASSQGDGGAGSGYTF	TGCGCCAGCAGCCAAGGAGACGGGGGGGCAGGGTCCGGCTACACCTTC
TRBJ2-2	.	TRBD1	TRBV4-3	CASSQDHRGVSAGELFF	TGCGCCAGCAGCCAAGATCACAGGGGTGTTAGCGCCGGGGAGCTGTTTTTT
TRBJ1-5	.	.	TRBV7-8	CASSKRGAVQPQHF	TGTGCCAGCAGCAAGAGGGGAGCGGTTCAGCCCCAGCATTTT
TRBJ2-5	.	.	TRBV30	CAWSAGERETQYF	TGTGCCTGGAGTGCGGGGGAAAGAGAGACCCAGTACTTC